This T cell receptor beta chain was observed in a study of vaccination effects on CD4 cells after COVID-19. Study-wide points: Convalescent patients in the study were few, and early post-infection timepoints were absent.

The CDR3 length is 15 residues. As for this clone: Its antigen is currently unknown.

Viral peptide pools were used in the ViraFEST assay to expand antigen-specific CD4+ T cells, and sequencing came afterward. Scientists isolated CD4+ T cells after a roughly ten-day culture period ended. The person's infection with SARS-CoV-2, confirmed by PCR, took place between March and December 2020. Here immunoSEQ multiplex PCR was the method, and the copy in TCRdb shows in-frame clones only, minus some. The sample lists 20,000 to 30,000 clones, about three quarters occurring once. Here the sequenced sample was CD4+ T cells from PBMCs cultured with HCoV-NL63 spike peptides, taken before COVID-19 vaccination. The chain links TRBV12-2 to TRBJ2-7; the D call TRBD2 from the table was never checked on the DNA. TRBV12-2 is noted as a pseudogene. This TCR was sampled from a human donor who had a prior SARS-CoV-2 infection. The CDR3 coding sequence is TGTGCAAGTCGCTGGACCGGGAGGTTACACTACGAGCAGTACTTC. It is translated as CASRWTGRLHYEQYF.